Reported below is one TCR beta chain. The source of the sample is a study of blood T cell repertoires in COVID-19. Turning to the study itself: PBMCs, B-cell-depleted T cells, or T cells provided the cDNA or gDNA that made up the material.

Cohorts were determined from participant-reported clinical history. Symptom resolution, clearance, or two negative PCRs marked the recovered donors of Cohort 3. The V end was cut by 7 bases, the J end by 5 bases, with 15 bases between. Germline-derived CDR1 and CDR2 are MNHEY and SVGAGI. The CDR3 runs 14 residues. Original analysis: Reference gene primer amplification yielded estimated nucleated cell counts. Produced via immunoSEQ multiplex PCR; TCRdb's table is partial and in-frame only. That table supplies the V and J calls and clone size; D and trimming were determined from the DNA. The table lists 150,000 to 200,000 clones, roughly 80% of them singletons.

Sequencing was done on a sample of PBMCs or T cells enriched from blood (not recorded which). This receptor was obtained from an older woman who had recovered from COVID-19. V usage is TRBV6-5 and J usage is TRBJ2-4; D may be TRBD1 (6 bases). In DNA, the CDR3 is TGTGCCAGCATGACAGGTGATAACGAAAACATTCAGTACTTC. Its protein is CASMTGDNENIQYF.